A selection of T cell receptor beta chains follows, all from one sample in a study of control samples from healthy donors and cancer patients. Clones were read by immunoSEQ multiplex PCR, and TCRdb kept only the in-frame ones, dropping some. Of some 200,000 clones listed, just under 95% are singletons. The sample taken for sequencing was blood. The receptor set was obtained from a man aged 45-65 years in good health. Both conserved end residues are part of each CDR3. The D gene is left open where the match is weak. Not all rows give a size; the values are once, few, many and, for expanded clones, a class.

v_gene: TRBV6-1
d_gene: TRBD1
len: 18
j_gene: TRBJ1-6
abundance: .
CDR3aa: CASSEAFLRRGRNSPLHF
CDR3nt: TGTGCCAGCAGTGAAGCATTCCTTAGGAGGGGGCGGAATTCACCCCTCCACTTT

v_gene: TRBV5-6
d_gene: .
len: 15
j_gene: TRBJ1-4
abundance: .
CDR3aa: CASSSVPGGEEKLFF
CDR3nt: TGTGCCAGCAGCTCCGTGCCCGGAGGAGAGGAAAAACTGTTTTTT

v_gene: TRBV4-2
d_gene: .
len: 16
j_gene: TRBJ1-5
abundance: .
CDR3aa: CASSQEAGGGDQPQHF
CDR3nt: TGTGCCAGCAGCCAAGAGGCTGGAGGAGGAGATCAGCCCCAGCATTTT

v_gene: TRBV11-2
d_gene: .
len: 16
j_gene: TRBJ1-4
abundance: once
CDR3aa: CASSLAGPGANEKLFF
CDR3nt: TGTGCCAGCAGCTTAGCAGGGCCGGGGGCTAATGAAAAACTGTTTTTT

v_gene: TRBV18
d_gene: TRBD1
len: 13
j_gene: TRBJ1-1
abundance: .
CDR3aa: CASSAQGASEAFF
CDR3nt: TGTGCCAGCTCGGCCCAGGGGGCGTCTGAAGCTTTCTTT

v_gene: TRBV27
d_gene: TRBD1
len: 13
j_gene: TRBJ1-2
abundance: .
CDR3aa: CASSFRQGNGYTF
CDR3nt: TGTGCCAGCAGTTTTCGACAGGGGAATGGCTACACCTTC

v_gene: TRBV6-5
d_gene: .
len: 12
j_gene: TRBJ2-7
abundance: .
CDR3aa: CASPDSSYEQYF
CDR3nt: TGTGCCAGCCCCGACAGCTCCTACGAGCAGTACTTC

v_gene: TRBV28
d_gene: TRBD1
len: 15
j_gene: TRBJ1-1
abundance: .
CDR3aa: CASKGQGALGTEAFF
CDR3nt: TGTGCCAGTAAAGGACAGGGGGCCCTTGGGACTGAAGCTTTCTTT

v_gene: TRBV11-3
d_gene: .
len: 13
j_gene: TRBJ2-2
abundance: .
CDR3aa: CASSLSSSGELFF
CDR3nt: TGTGCCAGCAGCTTAAGTTCCAGCGGGGAGCTGTTTTTT

v_gene: TRBV9
d_gene: .
len: 15
j_gene: TRBJ1-1
abundance: .
CDR3aa: CASSVAGGADTEAFF
CDR3nt: TGTGCCAGCAGCGTAGCGGGGGGCGCGGACACTGAAGCTTTCTTT

v_gene: TRBV4-1
d_gene: TRBD1
len: 14
j_gene: TRBJ1-2
abundance: .
CDR3aa: CASSHAGTDYGYTF
CDR3nt: TGCGCCAGCAGCCACGCCGGGACAGACTATGGCTACACCTTC

v_gene: TRBV5-4
d_gene: TRBD2
len: 16
j_gene: TRBJ2-2
abundance: .
CDR3aa: CASSSRGGALIGELFF
CDR3nt: TGTGCCAGCAGCTCTCGCGGGGGGGCCCTTATCGGGGAGCTGTTTTTT

v_gene: TRBV20-1
d_gene: .
len: 15
j_gene: TRBJ2-2
abundance: once
CDR3aa: CSASLGGGHTGELFF
CDR3nt: TGCAGTGCTAGTCTCGGGGGCGGACACACCGGGGAGCTGTTTTTT

v_gene: TRBV5-6
d_gene: TRBD2
len: 17
j_gene: TRBJ2-1
abundance: .
CDR3aa: CASSLAGGSTSYNEQFF
CDR3nt: TGTGCCAGCAGCTTGGCCGGGGGGAGTACCTCCTACAATGAGCAGTTCTTC

v_gene: TRBV10-1
d_gene: TRBD1
len: 16
j_gene: TRBJ1-1
abundance: .
CDR3aa: CASSELNLGTGTEAFF
CDR3nt: TGCGCCAGCAGTGAACTCAACCTGGGGACAGGCACTGAAGCTTTCTTT

v_gene: TRBV6-5
d_gene: .
len: 16
j_gene: TRBJ1-2
abundance: once
CDR3aa: CASSYDGPRGYGGYTF
CDR3nt: TGTGCCAGCAGTTACGACGGCCCTAGGGGGTACGGCGGCTACACCTTC

v_gene: TRBV9
d_gene: TRBD1
len: 15
j_gene: TRBJ2-1
abundance: once
CDR3aa: CASSGDTGGYNEQFF
CDR3nt: TGTGCCAGCAGCGGGGATACAGGGGGGTACAATGAGCAGTTCTTC

v_gene: TRBV7-9
d_gene: .
len: 17
j_gene: TRBJ1-6
abundance: .
CDR3aa: CASSLGPMSAYNSPLHF
CDR3nt: TGTGCCAGCAGCTTAGGTCCCATGAGTGCCTATAATTCACCCCTCCACTTT

v_gene: TRBV7-3
d_gene: .
len: 13
j_gene: TRBJ1-1
abundance: .
CDR3aa: CASSSSRDTEAFF
CDR3nt: TGTGCCAGCAGCTCCTCCCGGGACACCGAAGCTTTCTTT

v_gene: TRBV5-1
d_gene: TRBD1
len: 15
j_gene: TRBJ2-7
abundance: .
CDR3aa: CASSLGTGSSYEQYF
CDR3nt: TGCGCCAGCAGCTTGGGGACAGGAAGCTCCTACGAGCAGTACTTC

v_gene: TRBV18
d_gene: .
len: 14
j_gene: TRBJ1-2
abundance: .
CDR3aa: CASSQGVGSDGYTF
CDR3nt: TGTGCCAGCTCCCAAGGTGTGGGGTCCGATGGCTACACCTTC

v_gene: TRBV18
d_gene: .
len: 15
j_gene: TRBJ1-6
abundance: .
CDR3aa: CASSPPSRGNSPLHF
CDR3nt: TGTGCCAGCTCACCACCCTCCAGGGGTAATTCACCCCTCCACTTT

v_gene: TRBV5-1
d_gene: .
len: 16
j_gene: TRBJ1-6
abundance: .
CDR3aa: CASSLVSGSDHSPLHF
CDR3nt: TGCGCCAGCAGCTTGGTGTCAGGCTCCGATCATTCACCCCTCCACTTT

v_gene: TRBV7-9
d_gene: .
len: 14
j_gene: TRBJ1-2
abundance: .
CDR3aa: CASSQQGTDYGYTF
CDR3nt: TGTGCCAGCAGCCAACAGGGAACGGACTATGGCTACACCTTC

v_gene: TRBV6-6
d_gene: .
len: 14
j_gene: TRBJ1-1
abundance: .
CDR3aa: CASIDSTGNTEAFF
CDR3nt: TGTGCCAGCATAGACTCGACAGGGAACACTGAAGCTTTCTTT

v_gene: TRBV27
d_gene: TRBD1
len: 15
j_gene: TRBJ2-7
abundance: .
CDR3aa: CASSPRQGAGNEQYF
CDR3nt: TGTGCCAGCAGTCCCAGACAGGGGGCGGGGAACGAGCAGTACTTC

v_gene: TRBV30
d_gene: .
len: 11
j_gene: TRBJ2-7
abundance: once
CDR3aa: CAWKFNGEQYF
CDR3nt: TGTGCCTGGAAGTTCAATGGGGAGCAGTACTTC

v_gene: TRBV10-1
d_gene: .
len: 15
j_gene: TRBJ2-5
abundance: .
CDR3aa: CASSESQSGGETQYF
CDR3nt: TGCGCCAGCAGTGAGTCCCAATCCGGGGGAGAGACCCAGTACTTC

v_gene: TRBV7-2
d_gene: TRBD1
len: 13
j_gene: TRBJ2-5
abundance: .
CDR3aa: CASLGQGAQTQYF
CDR3nt: TGTGCCAGCCTTGGACAGGGGGCGCAGACCCAGTACTTC

v_gene: TRBV7-3
d_gene: .
len: 14
j_gene: TRBJ1-1
abundance: .
CDR3aa: CASSPQGGGTEAFF
CDR3nt: TGTGCCAGCAGTCCTCAGGGTGGGGGCACTGAAGCTTTCTTT